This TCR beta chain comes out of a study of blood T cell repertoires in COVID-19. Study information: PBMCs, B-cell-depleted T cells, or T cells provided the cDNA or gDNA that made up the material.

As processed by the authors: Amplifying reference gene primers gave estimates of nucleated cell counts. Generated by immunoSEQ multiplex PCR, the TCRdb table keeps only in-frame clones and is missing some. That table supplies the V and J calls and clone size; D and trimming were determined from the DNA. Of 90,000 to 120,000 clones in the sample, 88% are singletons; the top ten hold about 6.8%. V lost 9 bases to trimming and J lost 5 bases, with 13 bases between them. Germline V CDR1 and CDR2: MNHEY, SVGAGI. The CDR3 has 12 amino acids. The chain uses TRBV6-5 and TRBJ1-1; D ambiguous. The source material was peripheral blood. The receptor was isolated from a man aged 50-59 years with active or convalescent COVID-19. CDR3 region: CASSPTRTEAFF. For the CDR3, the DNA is TGTGCCAGTTCCCCGACGAGGACTGAAGCTTTCTTT.